This TCR beta chain was obtained from a study of CD8+ T cells in alopecia areata. Overall study findings and caveats: Across lesional scalp, and particularly alopecia totalis/universalis, clonality surpassed that of normal scalp.

Extracted RNA was reverse transcribed, and the resulting cDNA served as sequencing template. TCRdb keeps only in-frame clones here, not all; method: immunoSEQ multiplex PCR. This sample yields about 200,000 clones, of which 56% are seen a single time; about 5.3% belongs to the top ten. For this clone: Its cognate antigen is unknown.

Both CD4+ and CD8+ T cells were separated by sorting PBMCs. Sequencing was performed on CD8+ T cells sorted from blood. The TCR originated in a human donor in good health.

CDR3 sequence reads: CASSQEGGEPYNEQFF. The CDR3 nucleotides read TGCGCCAGCAGCCAGGAGGGTGGGGAACCCTACAATGAGCAGTTCTTC. The chain links TRBV4-1 to TRBJ2-1, with TRBD2 as a possible D gene (6 bases). Germline V CDR1 and CDR2: MGHRA, YSYEKL. V was clipped by 3 bases and J by 2 bases, with 14 bases between them. This CDR3 is 16 amino acids long.